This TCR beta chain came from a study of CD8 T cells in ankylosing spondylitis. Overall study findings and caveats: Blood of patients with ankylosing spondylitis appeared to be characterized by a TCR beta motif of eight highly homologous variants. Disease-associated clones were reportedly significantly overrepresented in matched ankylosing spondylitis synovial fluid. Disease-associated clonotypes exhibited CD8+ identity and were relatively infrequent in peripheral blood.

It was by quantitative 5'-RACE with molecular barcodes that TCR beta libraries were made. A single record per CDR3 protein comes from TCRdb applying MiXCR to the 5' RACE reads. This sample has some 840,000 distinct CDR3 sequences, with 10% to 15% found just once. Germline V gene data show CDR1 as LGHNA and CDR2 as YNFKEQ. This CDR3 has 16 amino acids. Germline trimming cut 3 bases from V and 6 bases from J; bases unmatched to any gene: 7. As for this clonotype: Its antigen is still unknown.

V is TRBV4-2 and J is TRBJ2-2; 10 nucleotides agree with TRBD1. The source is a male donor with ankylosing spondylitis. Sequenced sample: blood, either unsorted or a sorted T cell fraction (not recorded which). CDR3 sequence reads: CASSHPQTGGAGELFF. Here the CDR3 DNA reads TGTGCCAGCAGCCATCCCCAGACAGGGGGCGCCGGGGAGCTGTTTTTT.